This record concerns one T cell receptor beta chain sequence. This clonotype qualifies as medium-sized (0.01 to 0.1%). Its antigen target is currently unknown. Base qualities are not at hand, and no much larger clone is one base apart. This entry belongs to a study of neurological immune-mediated disorders (dated by TCRdb to the late 2010s). For the wider study: The study compared peripheral blood TCR-beta repertoires of HTLV-I-associated myelopathy (HAM/TSP) patients, multiple sclerosis patients and healthy controls using UMI-based sequencing. The approximately 96 TCR-beta libraries covered PBMC samples along with longitudinal samples, technical triplicates, and paired sorted CD4+ and CD8+ T-cell subsets. Of the approximately 70 subjects in the cohort, some 15 were HAM/TSP patients, some 35 were multiple sclerosis patients, and about 20 were healthy controls.

Overall study outcomes, separate from this receptor: Across subjects, expanded clones never shared an identical CDR3 amino acid sequence, which suggests that the TCR-beta repertoires in every group were private. TCR clonal expansion was highest in HAM/TSP patients and lowest in MS patients, with MS patients falling below even healthy controls.

The CDR3 sequence holds 14 residues, the cysteine and phenylalanine included. Only the CDR3 region is kept as DNA, spanning 42 bases read in frame from base 1. V is pared back by 0 bases and J by 0 bases, with 5 bases lying between the germline termini. Looking up the germline V gene yields CDR1 SGHTA and CDR2 FQGNSA. cDNA synthesis used template-switch 5'RACE with a primer carrying a 10-nucleotide random unique molecular identifier tagging each TCR transcript. Every sequencing run yielded over 170 million TCR-beta sequences covering 15-18 subjects. The RNeasy kit was used to extract total RNA. TCR-beta VDJ regions were amplified with primers for the TCR constant region and the 5'RACE anchor, using the KAPA Real-time Library Amplification kit. Sample indexes and Illumina adaptors were added in a first PCR, after which library yield was increased in a second PCR. After purification with Ampure beads, the TCR product of roughly 650 bp was size-selected on a 2% E-gel SizeSelection system. Library quality was checked on a Bioanalyzer, concentration was measured with Qubit, and libraries were quantified with the Kapa Library Quantification kit before pooling. An Illumina HiSeq 2500 sequenced the libraries paired-end 2 x 150 bp. To increase sequence diversity, about 25-31% phiX was spiked into each library pool. The authors' pipeline ran thus. The quality-filtered reads were processed with the UMI-based MiGEC pipeline, whose error correction step removed more than 80% of the raw TCR sequences. VDJ genes were aligned to IMGT germline references, and each clonotype was defined by a unique CDR3 amino acid sequence together with V-J genes. Clonal expansion, Shannon diversity and CDR3 relatedness were evaluated with VDJtools (CalcPairwiseDistances, ClusterSamples), while phylogenetic trees were built in CLCbio workbench. Clones with at least 8 unique UMIs were defined as expanded, with this threshold being based on coefficient-of-variation modelling across technical triplicates. The raw public data were reprocessed by TCRdb itself: fastp quality trimming at Q25, MiXCR clonotype calling, in-frame beta chains only. Entries are consolidated by CDR3 protein sequence, retaining the most common genes and DNA. The V and J calls and clone size come from TCRdb's table, not from the authors' own analysis. The sample profile shows 30,000 to 45,000 distinct CDR3 sequences; around a tenth of them were found once. The ten largest clones add up to approximately 4.1% of the sample.

Sorted-subset TCR libraries were prepared from about 1 million sorted CD4+ or CD8+ T cells. Peripheral blood underwent Ficoll-Hypaque density gradient centrifugation to isolate PBMCs, which were then cryopreserved in liquid nitrogen. The study also sequenced paired sorted CD4+ and CD8+ subsets from healthy controls, HAM/TSP patients and MS patients. The source material was CD4+ T cells from blood. The chain couples TRBV7-2 to TRBJ1-2; confidence is insufficient to name the D gene. The TCR sequence derives from a woman in her twenties or thirties with HTLV-1-associated myelopathy (HAM/TSP). The CDR3 in this case is CASSLAYANYGYTF. In nucleotide form, the sequence is TGTGCCAGCAGCTTAGCGTACGCTAACTATGGCTACACCTTC.